Presented here are 8 T cell receptor beta chains from one specimen sequenced in a study of CD8+CD57+ T cells in acquired aplastic anemia. Selection for sequencing was limited to patients who had shown CD8+CD57+ cell expansion by flow cytometry. Template material for TCR beta VDJ and CDR3 profiling consisted of genomic DNA. Via MiXCR, TCRdb re-called the reads, giving one row per CDR3 protein. The data show about 180,000 distinct CDR3 sequences, roughly 65% seen once. Sequencing was carried out using sorted CD4+, CD8+, or CD8+CD57+ T cells (not recorded which) from PBMCs. The source of these receptors is a human donor with aplastic anemia.

CDR3 nucleotide sequence: TGTGCCAGCAGCTCCGAGCCTACCAACACCGGGGAGCTGTTTTTT. This encodes CASSSEPTNTGELFF. The chain recombines TRBV25-1 with TRBJ2-2, with D hard to call. The V gene lost 6 bases and the J gene lost 2 bases, with 13 bases spanning the gap. Germline CDR1 reads MGHDK; CDR2 reads SYGVNS. The CDR3 has 15 residues.

The rearrangement joins TRBV2 to TRBJ2-3; 7 bases match TRBD2. This CDR3 spans 17 amino acids. The V gene end was trimmed by 2 bases and the J gene end by 0 bases; junction bases not matched to a gene: 8. CDR1 and CDR2 (germline): SNHLY, FYNNEI. The CDR3 sequence is CASSERPSGTSTDTQYF. The CDR3 DNA reads as TGTGCCAGCAGTGAACGGCCTAGCGGAACTAGCACAGATACGCAGTATTTT.

This rearrangement joins TRBV7-2 to TRBJ2-7; 7 bases fit TRBD2. Unmatched junction bases numbered 6, after V lost 4 bases and J lost 0 bases. The CDR3 runs to 15 residues. The germline CDR1 and CDR2 sequences are SGHTA and FQGNSA. The CDR3 DNA reads TGTGCCAGCAGCTCGGAGCGGGGCTCCTCCTACGAGCAGTACTTC. It is translated as CASSSERGSSYEQYF. Full variable domain (outside the CDR3, taken from reference TRBV7-2 and TRBJ2-7): GAGVSQSPSNKVTEKGKDVELRCDPISGHTALYWYRQSLGQGLEFLIYFQGNSAPDKSGLPSDRFSAERTGGSVSTLTIQRTQQEDSAVYLCASSSERGSSYEQYFGPGTRLTVT.

This clonotype was counted many times. CDR3 nucleotide sequence: TGTGCCAGCAGCTTCCTGACGGTTAGCACAGATACGCAGTATTTT. This translates into CASSFLTVSTDTQYF. The chain links TRBV5-5 to TRBJ2-3; D unresolved. The germline CDR1 and CDR2 sequences are SGHKS and YYEKEE (reference sequence). V was clipped by 2 bases and J by 0 bases, with 10 bases between them. The CDR3 totals 15 residues.

This chain links TRBV27 with TRBJ2-7; 7 bases are shared with TRBD1. Per the germline V gene, CDR1 is MNHEY and CDR2 is SMNVEV (reference sequence). The CDR3 totals 14 residues. Trimming at V came to 6 bases and at J to 3 bases, leaving 8 bases not matched to a gene. The DNA for the CDR3 is TGTGCCAGCAGAGGGTGGGACAGAGACTACGAGCAGTACTTC. Protein sequence: CASRGWDRDYEQYF.

A remark on this clonotype: This sequence may be a read error, since a much larger clone differs from it by one base. The chain joins TRBV11-3 to TRBJ1-5, with TRBD1 as a possible D gene (5 bases). V shed 6 bases and J shed 1 base, with 10 bases lying between them. There are 14 residues in the CDR3. The germline gives CDR1 SGHNT, CDR2 YENEEA. CDR3 sequence reads: CASRVGDSNQPQHF. CDR3 nucleotide sequence: TGTGCCAGCAGGGTGGGGGACAGCAATCAGCCCCAGCATTTT.

V usage is TRBV7-6 and J usage is TRBJ2-7; D is undetermined. Trimming removed 1 base from V and 3 bases from J, with 13 bases in between. This CDR3 is 15 amino acids long. Germline V CDR1 and CDR2: SGHVS, FNYEAQ. This CDR3 reads CASSLGPGLDYEQYF. CDR3 nucleotide sequence: TGTGCCAGCAGCTTAGGGCCAGGCTTAGACTACGAGCAGTACTTC.

This chain links TRBV12-3 or TRBV12-4 with TRBJ2-7; D is possibly TRBD2 (5 bases). This CDR3 contains 14 residues. The V end lost 3 bases, the J end lost 0 bases, and 9 bases lay between the germline ends. The CDR3 here is CASSFPGSSYEQYF. For the CDR3, the DNA is TGTGCCAGCAGTTTCCCGGGAAGCTCCTACGAGCAGTACTTC.